This T cell receptor (beta chain) was sequenced during a study of blood T cell repertoires in COVID-19. Turning to the study itself: The origin of the acute and convalescent COVID-19 samples was the United States, Italy and Spain.

Authors' analysis steps: Amplification with reference gene primers provided the estimates of nucleated cell counts. Libraries were prepared by immunoSEQ multiplex PCR; TCRdb keeps only in-frame clonotypes and omits some of them. That table is the source of V, J and clone size, and D and trimming were worked out from the DNA. The data contain a few hundred thousand clones, approximately 86% of them singletons. Germline-derived CDR1 and CDR2 are LNHDA and SQIVND (reference sequence). The CDR3 is made up of 14 amino acids. V shed 8 bases and J 6 bases; nucleotides not matched to a gene: 8. The receptor comes from a woman in her 30s who had been exposed to COVID-19. What was sequenced was PBMCs or T cells enriched from blood (not recorded which). This chain joins TRBV19 and TRBJ1-5; TRBD1 agrees at 9 bases. CDR3 residues: CASSGQGFGQPQHF. The CDR3 coding sequence is TGTGCCAGTTCAGGACAGGGGTTCGGTCAGCCCCAGCATTTT.